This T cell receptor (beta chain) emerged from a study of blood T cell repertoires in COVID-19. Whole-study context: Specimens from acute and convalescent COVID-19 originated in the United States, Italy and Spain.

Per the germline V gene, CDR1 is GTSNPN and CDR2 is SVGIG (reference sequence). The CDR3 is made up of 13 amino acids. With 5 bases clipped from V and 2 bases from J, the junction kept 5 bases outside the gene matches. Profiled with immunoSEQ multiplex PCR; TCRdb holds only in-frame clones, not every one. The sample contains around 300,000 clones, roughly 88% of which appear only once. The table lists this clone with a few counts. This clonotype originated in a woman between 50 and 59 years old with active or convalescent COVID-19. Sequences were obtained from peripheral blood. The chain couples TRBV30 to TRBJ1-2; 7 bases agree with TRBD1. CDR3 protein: CAWGTARNYGYTF. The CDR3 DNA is TGTGCCTGGGGGACAGCGCGAAACTATGGCTACACCTTC.